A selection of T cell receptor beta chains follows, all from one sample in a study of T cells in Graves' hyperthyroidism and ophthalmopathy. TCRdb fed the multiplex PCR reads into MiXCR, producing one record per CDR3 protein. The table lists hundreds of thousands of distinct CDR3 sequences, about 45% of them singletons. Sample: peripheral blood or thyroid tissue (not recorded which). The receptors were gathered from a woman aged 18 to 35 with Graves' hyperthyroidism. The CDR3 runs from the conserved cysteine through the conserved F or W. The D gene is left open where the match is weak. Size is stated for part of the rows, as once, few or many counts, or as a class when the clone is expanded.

CDR3nt: TGTGCCAGCAGCTTAACGGCTACTGGGGCCAACGTCCTGACTTTC
CDR3aa: CASSLTATGANVLTF
j_gene: TRBJ2-6
d_gene: -
v_gene: TRBV7-6
abundance: -

CDR3nt: TGTGCCAGCAGCTTAGAATCAGGGGCATCCAATCAGCCCCAGCATTTT
CDR3aa: CASSLESGASNQPQHF
j_gene: TRBJ1-5
d_gene: -
v_gene: TRBV7-2
abundance: few

CDR3nt: TGTGCCACCAGCAGAACGGCAGCCGAAGCTTTCTTT
CDR3aa: CATSRTAAEAFF
j_gene: TRBJ1-1
d_gene: -
v_gene: TRBV15
abundance: -

CDR3nt: TGTGCCACCAGCAAGGTGGATAGCAATCAGCCCCAGCATTTT
CDR3aa: CATSKVDSNQPQHF
j_gene: TRBJ1-5
d_gene: -
v_gene: TRBV15
abundance: -

CDR3nt: TGCAGCGTTGAAGATGAGCGAGCCTCCTCCTATGGCTACACCTTC
CDR3aa: CSVEDERASSYGYTF
j_gene: TRBJ1-2
d_gene: -
v_gene: TRBV29-1
abundance: many

CDR3nt: TGTGCCAGTACAAAGTCAGGAACGGGCAATCAGCCCCAGCATTTT
CDR3aa: CASTKSGTGNQPQHF
j_gene: TRBJ1-5
d_gene: -
v_gene: TRBV19
abundance: -

CDR3nt: TGTGCCACCGGCAACAATGAGCAGTTCTTC
CDR3aa: CATGNNEQFF
j_gene: TRBJ2-1
d_gene: -
v_gene: TRBV15
abundance: -

CDR3nt: TGTGCCAGTAGGAGTGGCAATCAGCATTTT
CDR3aa: CASRSGNQHF
j_gene: TRBJ1-5
d_gene: -
v_gene: TRBV19
abundance: -

CDR3nt: TGTGCCGCTGCCCGGGCCCCAGGGGGGCGATATGGCTACACCTTC
CDR3aa: CAAARAPGGRYGYTF
j_gene: TRBJ1-2
d_gene: TRBD1
v_gene: TRBV10-3
abundance: once

CDR3nt: TGCAGTGCTAGAGATCTGCAGGGTACCGAAAAACTGTTTTTT
CDR3aa: CSARDLQGTEKLFF
j_gene: TRBJ1-4
d_gene: -
v_gene: TRBV20-1
abundance: -

CDR3nt: TGTGCCAGCAGAGAAGACAGGGGGAACCAAGAGACCCAGTACTTC
CDR3aa: CASREDRGNQETQYF
j_gene: TRBJ2-5
d_gene: TRBD1
v_gene: TRBV2
abundance: few

CDR3nt: TGCAGTGCTAGGACAGGGGGCGGCGATCAGCCCCAGCATTTT
CDR3aa: CSARTGGGDQPQHF
j_gene: TRBJ1-5
d_gene: TRBD1
v_gene: TRBV20-1
abundance: few

CDR3nt: TGCAGTGCTGGAGATTTATCGAGCGTCTCCTACGAGCAGTACTTC
CDR3aa: CSAGDLSSVSYEQYF
j_gene: TRBJ2-7
d_gene: -
v_gene: TRBV20-1
abundance: -

CDR3nt: TGTGCCACCAGTGAGGCTGGCCCCCAAGAGACCCAGTACTTC
CDR3aa: CATSEAGPQETQYF
j_gene: TRBJ2-5
d_gene: -
v_gene: TRBV24-1
abundance: many

CDR3nt: TGTGCCAGCAGCTTCGAGACAGGGGAAAAACTGTTTTTT
CDR3aa: CASSFETGEKLFF
j_gene: TRBJ1-4
d_gene: TRBD1
v_gene: TRBV7-9
abundance: -

CDR3nt: TGTGCCCGGGTTGGGACAGGGGGCGGATATGGCTACACCTTC
CDR3aa: CARVGTGGGYGYTF
j_gene: TRBJ1-2
d_gene: TRBD1
v_gene: TRBV2
abundance: -

CDR3nt: TGCAGTGCCGGGGGACCCTACGAGCAGTACTTC
CDR3aa: CSAGGPYEQYF
j_gene: TRBJ2-7
d_gene: -
v_gene: TRBV20-1
abundance: many

CDR3nt: TGTGCCAGTACGACTAGCGGGCTCACCGGGGAGCTGTTTTTT
CDR3aa: CASTTSGLTGELFF
j_gene: TRBJ2-2
d_gene: TRBD2
v_gene: TRBV6-1
abundance: -

CDR3nt: TGTGCCAGCAGTTTTCAACTAGCGGAGTCCTACGAGCAGTACTTC
CDR3aa: CASSFQLAESYEQYF
j_gene: TRBJ2-7
d_gene: TRBD2
v_gene: TRBV2
abundance: -

CDR3nt: TGTGCCAGCAGCTTATTAGGAGGATCAGGAAACACCATATATTTT
CDR3aa: CASSLLGGSGNTIYF
j_gene: TRBJ1-3
d_gene: -
v_gene: TRBV7-2
abundance: -

CDR3nt: TGCAGCAGTGAATCCGGGACACTCTTT
CDR3aa: CSSESGTLF
j_gene: TRBJ1-1
d_gene: -
v_gene: TRBV29-1
abundance: -

CDR3nt: TGCGCCAGCAGGCTAGCGGGAGCGGTGGAATCACCCCTCCACTTT
CDR3aa: CASRLAGAVESPLHF
j_gene: TRBJ1-6
d_gene: -
v_gene: TRBV5-1
abundance: -

CDR3nt: TGTGCCAGCAGCTTACGGGCTGGGCAGTACTTC
CDR3aa: CASSLRAGQYF
j_gene: TRBJ2-7
d_gene: -
v_gene: TRBV7-9
abundance: many

CDR3nt: TGTGCCATCAGTGAGTACAACAGGGCCCACGTCCTGACTTTC
CDR3aa: CAISEYNRAHVLTF
j_gene: TRBJ2-6
d_gene: -
v_gene: TRBV10-3
abundance: -

CDR3nt: TGTGCCACCAGCACCGACAGGGGTAACTACGAGCAGTACTTC
CDR3aa: CATSTDRGNYEQYF
j_gene: TRBJ2-7
d_gene: TRBD1
v_gene: TRBV15
abundance: -

CDR3nt: TGCGCCAGCAGCTTGGCCGGGACCATGAACACTGAAGCTTTCTTT
CDR3aa: CASSLAGTMNTEAFF
j_gene: TRBJ1-1
d_gene: -
v_gene: TRBV5-1
abundance: many

CDR3nt: TGTGCCAGCAGTGAATATCTTGGAGCGAACTATGGCTACACCTTC
CDR3aa: CASSEYLGANYGYTF
j_gene: TRBJ1-2
d_gene: -
v_gene: TRBV25-1
abundance: -

CDR3nt: TGTGCCAGCAGTGAAGAAAGACAGGGGCCTTCTAACTATGGCTACACCTTC
CDR3aa: CASSEERQGPSNYGYTF
j_gene: TRBJ1-2
d_gene: TRBD1
v_gene: TRBV2
abundance: -

CDR3nt: TGTGCCAGCAGCTACGCGGGAGAGGTCTACGAGCAGTACTTC
CDR3aa: CASSYAGEVYEQYF
j_gene: TRBJ2-7
d_gene: TRBD2
v_gene: TRBV7-9
abundance: -